A selection of T cell receptor beta chains follows, all from one sample in a study of T cell repertoires in cytomegalovirus infection. TCRdb reprocessed the reads with MiXCR, giving one entry per CDR3 protein. This repertoire shows a few hundred thousand distinct CDR3 sequences, 18% found once; its top ten account for around 8.6%. Input material: PBMCs. The source is a human donor in good health (CMV status not recorded). Some clones in this sample may be carry-over from other donors' samples. Each CDR3 is given with its conserved first and last residue. Each record gives: clone size, J gene, D gene, V gene, CDR3 protein, CDR3 DNA. The D gene is left open where the match is weak. The size entry is marked missing in some rows and otherwise reads once, few, many or a size class.

clone_size: -; j_call: TRBJ2-1; d_call: -; v_call: TRBV11-2; cdr3_aa: CASSLDRNRNEQFF; cdr3_nt: TGTGCCAGCAGCCTTGACCGGAACAGAAATGAGCAGTTCTTC
clone_size: -; j_call: TRBJ2-7; d_call: TRBD2; v_call: TRBV6-2/TRBV6-3; cdr3_aa: CASSYGSGGASYEQYF; cdr3_nt: TGTGCCAGCAGTTACGGCAGCGGGGGGGCCTCCTACGAGCAGTACTTC
clone_size: -; j_call: TRBJ2-4; d_call: TRBD2; v_call: TRBV20-1; cdr3_aa: CSARDPQGGGIQYF; cdr3_nt: TGCAGTGCTAGAGATCCCCAGGGCGGGGGCATTCAGTACTTC
clone_size: -; j_call: TRBJ1-5; d_call: -; v_call: TRBV23-1; cdr3_aa: CASSQRTGGFSQPQHF; cdr3_nt: TGCGCCAGCAGTCAACGCACAGGCGGATTTAGTCAGCCCCAGCATTTT
clone_size: many; j_call: TRBJ2-1; d_call: -; v_call: TRBV7-2; cdr3_aa: CASSADGWWSEQFF; cdr3_nt: TGTGCCAGCAGCGCCGACGGTTGGTGGAGTGAGCAGTTCTTC
clone_size: many; j_call: TRBJ2-5; d_call: -; v_call: TRBV5-4; cdr3_aa: CASSPGAQETQYF; cdr3_nt: TGTGCCAGCAGCCCGGGCGCGCAAGAGACCCAGTACTTC
clone_size: -; j_call: TRBJ1-4; d_call: TRBD1; v_call: TRBV19; cdr3_aa: CASSGTGKVANEKLFF; cdr3_nt: TGTGCCAGTTCCGGGACAGGGAAGGTAGCTAATGAAAAACTGTTTTTT
clone_size: few; j_call: TRBJ2-6; d_call: -; v_call: TRBV10-3; cdr3_aa: CAIRSDRPWSVLTF; cdr3_nt: TGTGCCATCAGGTCTGACAGGCCCTGGAGCGTCCTGACTTTC
clone_size: many; j_call: TRBJ2-7; d_call: -; v_call: TRBV7-2; cdr3_aa: CASSRTPTYEQYF; cdr3_nt: TGTGCCAGCAGCCGAACCCCAACCTACGAGCAGTACTTC
clone_size: -; j_call: TRBJ1-5; d_call: -; v_call: TRBV12-3/TRBV12-4; cdr3_aa: CASGFGTFDQPQHF; cdr3_nt: TGTGCCAGCGGATTCGGGACATTCGATCAGCCCCAGCATTTT
clone_size: -; j_call: TRBJ2-7; d_call: -; v_call: TRBV7-2; cdr3_aa: CASSFVGGIRYEQYF; cdr3_nt: TGTGCCAGCAGCTTTGTTGGGGGGATTCGCTACGAGCAGTACTTC
clone_size: -; j_call: TRBJ2-7; d_call: -; v_call: TRBV15; cdr3_aa: CATSRIDSYEQYF; cdr3_nt: TGTGCCACCAGCAGGATAGACAGCTACGAGCAGTACTTC
clone_size: many; j_call: TRBJ1-1; d_call: -; v_call: TRBV7-9; cdr3_aa: CASSASVENTEAFF; cdr3_nt: TGTGCCAGCAGCGCATCAGTAGAAAACACTGAAGCTTTCTTT
clone_size: -; j_call: TRBJ1-1; d_call: -; v_call: TRBV15; cdr3_aa: CATSSSQTGNTEAFF; cdr3_nt: TGTGCCACCAGCAGCAGCCAGACAGGGAACACTGAAGCTTTCTTT
clone_size: few; j_call: TRBJ2-1; d_call: -; v_call: TRBV4-1; cdr3_aa: CASSQDLASAIAYNEQFF; cdr3_nt: TGCGCCAGCAGCCAAGATCTTGCTAGCGCAATCGCCTACAATGAGCAGTTCTTC
clone_size: -; j_call: TRBJ1-2; d_call: -; v_call: TRBV5-6; cdr3_aa: CASMPGMYGYTF; cdr3_nt: TGTGCCAGCATGCCGGGAATGTATGGCTACACCTTC
clone_size: many; j_call: TRBJ2-7; d_call: -; v_call: TRBV28; cdr3_aa: CASSLPVREQYF; cdr3_nt: TGTGCCAGCAGTTTACCCGTACGAGAGCAGTACTTC
clone_size: many; j_call: TRBJ1-5; d_call: -; v_call: TRBV7-2; cdr3_aa: CASSQDGGNQPQHF; cdr3_nt: TGTGCCAGCAGCCAGGACGGGGGCAATCAGCCCCAGCATTTT
clone_size: few; j_call: TRBJ1-5; d_call: TRBD1; v_call: TRBV12-3/TRBV12-4; cdr3_aa: CASSLGTARPQHF; cdr3_nt: TGTGCCAGCAGCCTAGGGACAGCCCGGCCCCAGCATTTT
clone_size: many; j_call: TRBJ2-5; d_call: -; v_call: TRBV7-2; cdr3_aa: CASSLAGGRFQETQYF; cdr3_nt: TGTGCCAGCAGCTTAGCCGGGGGCCGTTTCCAAGAGACCCAGTACTTC
clone_size: many; j_call: TRBJ2-5; d_call: -; v_call: TRBV7-2; cdr3_aa: CASSQRRTEETQYF; cdr3_nt: TGTGCCAGCAGCCAGCGCCGGACCGAAGAGACCCAGTACTTC
clone_size: -; j_call: TRBJ2-6; d_call: TRBD1; v_call: TRBV6-2/TRBV6-3; cdr3_aa: CASSRQGYSGANVLTF; cdr3_nt: TGTGCCAGCAGTCGACAGGGGTACTCTGGGGCCAACGTCCTGACTTTC
clone_size: many; j_call: TRBJ2-1; d_call: TRBD2; v_call: TRBV7-2; cdr3_aa: CASSLEGTNYNEQFF; cdr3_nt: TGTGCCAGCAGCTTAGAGGGGACTAACTACAATGAGCAGTTCTTC
clone_size: -; j_call: TRBJ2-7; d_call: -; v_call: TRBV20-1; cdr3_aa: CSARRQETEQYF; cdr3_nt: TGCAGTGCTAGGCGACAGGAGACCGAGCAGTACTTC
clone_size: -; j_call: TRBJ1-1; d_call: -; v_call: TRBV5-1; cdr3_aa: CASSLVGEVGTEAFF; cdr3_nt: TGCGCCAGCAGCTTGGTTGGGGAAGTGGGCACTGAAGCTTTCTTT
clone_size: many; j_call: TRBJ2-7; d_call: -; v_call: TRBV7-2; cdr3_aa: CASSLEAYEQYF; cdr3_nt: TGTGCCAGCAGCTTAGAGGCCTACGAGCAGTACTTC
clone_size: -; j_call: TRBJ2-5; d_call: -; v_call: TRBV5-1; cdr3_aa: CASSLAGTHQETQYF; cdr3_nt: TGCGCCAGCAGCTTGGCCGGGACCCATCAAGAGACCCAGTACTTC
clone_size: many; j_call: TRBJ2-3; d_call: TRBD1; v_call: TRBV7-2; cdr3_aa: CASSLGGQTTDTQYF; cdr3_nt: TGTGCCAGCAGCTTAGGGGGACAGACCACAGATACGCAGTATTTT
clone_size: -; j_call: TRBJ1-2; d_call: -; v_call: TRBV6-2/TRBV6-3; cdr3_aa: CASSYVSNYGYTF; cdr3_nt: TGTGCCAGCAGTTATGTCAGCAACTATGGCTACACCTTC
clone_size: many; j_call: TRBJ2-7; d_call: -; v_call: TRBV7-2; cdr3_aa: CASSLAGGGSSYEQYF; cdr3_nt: TGTGCCAGCAGCTTAGCGGGGGGCGGTAGCTCCTACGAGCAGTACTTC
clone_size: -; j_call: TRBJ1-5; d_call: -; v_call: TRBV6-5; cdr3_aa: CASSRAGRLSNQPQHF; cdr3_nt: TGTGCCAGCAGCCGCGCAGGCCGACTTAGCAATCAGCCCCAGCATTTT
clone_size: few; j_call: TRBJ2-5; d_call: TRBD2; v_call: TRBV20-1; cdr3_aa: CSARDTLAGLETQYF; cdr3_nt: TGCAGTGCTAGAGATACCCTAGCGGGACTAGAGACCCAGTACTTC
clone_size: many; j_call: TRBJ2-1; d_call: TRBD2; v_call: TRBV2; cdr3_aa: CASRPGTSGAYNEQFF; cdr3_nt: TGTGCCAGCAGACCCGGGACTAGCGGAGCCTACAATGAGCAGTTCTTC
clone_size: many; j_call: TRBJ1-2; d_call: TRBD1; v_call: TRBV7-2; cdr3_aa: CASSEGQGRGGYTF; cdr3_nt: TGTGCCAGCAGCGAGGGACAGGGGAGGGGAGGCTACACCTTC
clone_size: -; j_call: TRBJ2-5; d_call: -; v_call: TRBV28; cdr3_aa: CASRRTYEETQYF; cdr3_nt: TGTGCCAGCAGACGGACATACGAAGAGACCCAGTACTTC
clone_size: many; j_call: TRBJ1-2; d_call: -; v_call: TRBV11-2; cdr3_aa: CASSADLIYGYTF; cdr3_nt: TGTGCCAGCAGCGCCGATCTTATTTATGGCTACACCTTC
clone_size: -; j_call: TRBJ2-5; d_call: TRBD2; v_call: TRBV20-1; cdr3_aa: CSAGTSGQETQYF; cdr3_nt: TGCAGTGCTGGGACTAGCGGCCAAGAGACCCAGTACTTC
clone_size: many; j_call: TRBJ2-5; d_call: -; v_call: TRBV12-3/TRBV12-4; cdr3_aa: CASTLRSNQETQYF; cdr3_nt: TGTGCCAGCACCCTACGGTCTAACCAAGAGACCCAGTACTTC
clone_size: many; j_call: TRBJ1-4; d_call: TRBD1; v_call: TRBV7-2; cdr3_aa: CASSTTGVQGEKLFF; cdr3_nt: TGTGCCAGCAGCACGACAGGGGTCCAGGGTGAAAAACTGTTTTTT
clone_size: many; j_call: TRBJ1-2; d_call: TRBD1; v_call: TRBV4-1; cdr3_aa: CASSQVGTDYGYTF; cdr3_nt: TGCGCCAGCAGCCAAGTGGGGACAGACTATGGCTACACCTTC
clone_size: few; j_call: TRBJ2-1; d_call: -; v_call: TRBV7-2; cdr3_aa: CASSPDRGGGNEQFF; cdr3_nt: TGTGCCAGCAGCCCCGACAGGGGAGGGGGCAATGAGCAGTTCTTC
clone_size: many; j_call: TRBJ2-3; d_call: -; v_call: TRBV7-2; cdr3_aa: CASRVGGSSFTDTQYF; cdr3_nt: TGTGCCAGCAGGGTTGGGGGCAGCTCCTTCACAGATACGCAGTATTTT
clone_size: -; j_call: TRBJ2-3; d_call: TRBD2; v_call: TRBV12-5; cdr3_aa: CASGFVNDGLVGTDTQYF; cdr3_nt: TGTGCTAGTGGTTTCGTAAACGACGGACTAGTTGGCACAGATACGCAGTATTTT
clone_size: -; j_call: TRBJ1-3; d_call: -; v_call: TRBV12-3/TRBV12-4; cdr3_aa: CASGPSGNTIYF; cdr3_nt: TGTGCCAGCGGCCCGTCGGGAAACACCATATATTTT
clone_size: many; j_call: TRBJ1-4; d_call: -; v_call: TRBV7-6; cdr3_aa: CASSHHGQQTNEKLFF; cdr3_nt: TGTGCCAGCAGCCATCACGGGCAACAGACTAATGAAAAACTGTTTTTT
clone_size: few; j_call: TRBJ2-5; d_call: TRBD2; v_call: TRBV19; cdr3_aa: CASSLGLAGGPKETQYF; cdr3_nt: TGTGCCAGTAGCCTAGGACTAGCGGGAGGGCCGAAAGAGACCCAGTACTTC
clone_size: -; j_call: TRBJ2-5; d_call: -; v_call: TRBV4-1; cdr3_aa: CASSQDRTNAWETQYF; cdr3_nt: TGCGCCAGCAGCCAAGACCGGACAAATGCATGGGAGACCCAGTACTTC
clone_size: -; j_call: TRBJ2-3; d_call: -; v_call: TRBV18; cdr3_aa: CASSSEGGGPTDTQYF; cdr3_nt: TGTGCCAGCTCCTCGGAAGGAGGGGGACCCACAGATACGCAGTATTTT
clone_size: -; j_call: TRBJ2-3; d_call: TRBD1; v_call: TRBV20-1; cdr3_aa: CSARSGGTDTQYF; cdr3_nt: TGCAGTGCCAGATCAGGGGGTACAGATACGCAGTATTTT
clone_size: few; j_call: TRBJ2-5; d_call: TRBD2; v_call: TRBV20-1; cdr3_aa: CSARSGGQETQYF; cdr3_nt: TGCAGTGCTAGGTCGGGAGGGCAAGAGACCCAGTACTTC
clone_size: few; j_call: TRBJ2-1; d_call: -; v_call: TRBV7-8; cdr3_aa: CASSLPVRGSSYNEQFF; cdr3_nt: TGTGCCAGCAGCCTCCCAGTAAGGGGGAGCTCCTACAATGAGCAGTTCTTC
clone_size: few; j_call: TRBJ1-1; d_call: TRBD1; v_call: TRBV20-1; cdr3_aa: CSAIQGAEAFF; cdr3_nt: TGCAGTGCCATACAGGGGGCTGAAGCTTTCTTT
clone_size: few; j_call: TRBJ2-2; d_call: TRBD2; v_call: TRBV12-3/TRBV12-4; cdr3_aa: CASSPSGRVTGELFF; cdr3_nt: TGTGCCAGCAGTCCAAGCGGGAGAGTAACCGGGGAGCTGTTTTTT